Listed below are T cell receptor beta chains from one sample, sequenced in a study of CD8 T cells in Susac syndrome. TCRdb analysed the immunoSEQ multiplex PCR reads with MiXCR anew, one entry per CDR3 protein. The data contain about 200,000 distinct CDR3 sequences, under 95% of them seen just once; the ten biggest clones take up approximately 0.098%. Sequenced material: CD4+ T cells from PBMCs. These receptors all come from a human donor in good health. Each CDR3 is given with its conserved first and last residue. The D gene is left open where the match is weak. Clone size appears in some rows only: once, few, many, or a class for an expanded clone.

v_call	d_call	j_call	clone_size	cdr3_length	cdr3_aa	cdr3_nt
TRBV28	-	TRBJ1-1	-	14	CASSPIQPNTEAFF	TGTGCCAGCAGTCCCATCCAGCCGAACACTGAAGCTTTCTTT
TRBV28	-	TRBJ1-1	once	16	CASSPQGPGMNTEAFF	TGTGCCAGCAGTCCCCAGGGTCCAGGGATGAACACTGAAGCTTTCTTT
TRBV13	TRBD1	TRBJ2-3	-	16	CASSITYDRDTDTQYF	TGTGCCAGCAGCATAACCTATGACAGGGACACAGATACGCAGTATTTT
TRBV9	-	TRBJ2-3	-	15	CASSVESGLPDTQYF	TGTGCCAGCAGCGTCGAGTCCGGTCTCCCAGATACGCAGTATTTT
TRBV5-1	-	TRBJ2-7	-	12	CASSFEKGEQYF	TGCGCCAGCAGCTTCGAGAAGGGCGAGCAGTACTTC
TRBV7-9	-	TRBJ1-2	-	14	CASSQVAVGSGYTF	TGTGCCAGCAGCCAAGTTGCGGTTGGGTCCGGCTACACCTTC
TRBV28	-	TRBJ2-1	-	13	CASSSPLANEQFF	TGTGCCAGCAGTTCCCCCTTGGCCAATGAGCAGTTCTTC
TRBV20-1	-	TRBJ1-6	-	13	CSAPQTANSPLHF	TGCAGTGCCCCCCAAACAGCAAATTCACCCCTCCACTTT
TRBV6-6	-	TRBJ2-5	-	14	CASSYGAGGETQYF	TGTGCCAGCAGTTACGGGGCCGGCGGGGAGACCCAGTACTTC
TRBV7-2	-	TRBJ2-1	-	13	CASSLVLSNEQFF	TGTGCCAGCAGCTTAGTACTATCCAATGAGCAGTTCTTC
TRBV11-1	TRBD1	TRBJ2-7	-	16	CASSPIAGTGTREQYF	TGTGCCAGCAGCCCCATCGCCGGGACAGGGACTCGCGAGCAGTACTTC
TRBV4-2	-	TRBJ2-5	-	13	CASSPQRQETQYF	TGTGCCAGCAGCCCACAACGGCAAGAGACCCAGTACTTC
TRBV5-1	-	TRBJ2-7	-	11	CASSYRDEQYF	TGCGCCAGCAGCTACAGGGACGAGCAGTACTTC
TRBV14	-	TRBJ2-3	-	17	CASSSPTDGYRPDTQYF	TGTGCCAGCAGCTCCCCTACGGACGGATACCGCCCAGATACGCAGTATTTT
TRBV29-1	-	TRBJ2-3	-	15	CSVEDSGASTDTQYF	TGCAGCGTTGAAGACTCCGGGGCCAGCACAGATACGCAGTATTTT